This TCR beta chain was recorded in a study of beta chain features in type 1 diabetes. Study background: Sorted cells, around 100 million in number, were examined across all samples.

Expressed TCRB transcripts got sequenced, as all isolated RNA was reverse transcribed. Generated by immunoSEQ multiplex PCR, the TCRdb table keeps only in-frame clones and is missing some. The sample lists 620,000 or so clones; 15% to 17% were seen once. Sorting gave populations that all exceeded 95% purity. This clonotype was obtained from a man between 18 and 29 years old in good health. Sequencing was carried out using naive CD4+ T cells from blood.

The CDR3 sequence: CASSYGRGEQKLFF. DNA for the CDR3: TGTGCCAGCAGTTACGGCAGGGGTGAACAAAAACTGTTTTTT. The J gene is TRBJ1-4, the V gene TRBV6-5, with TRBD1 as a possible D gene (6 bases). CDR1 and CDR2 from the germline V gene are MNHEY and SVGAGI. CDR3 length equals 14 residues. The V end lost 2 bases, the J end lost 9 bases, and 13 bases lay between the germline ends.